The 21 T cell receptor beta chains in this list originate from one sample, sequenced in a study of chemoradiotherapy in HPV16-positive cancers. This table comes from immunoSEQ multiplex PCR, and its TCRdb copy is limited to in-frame clones, with some not included. The repertoire holds roughly 2,400 clones, with 89% as singletons. Sequencing was performed on tumor tissue, taken from a patient who underwent chemoradiotherapy. The receptors derive from a human donor with HPV-associated anogenital cancer.

The chain carries TRBV6-1 and TRBJ1-2, with 12 bases fitting TRBD1. Looked up from germline, CDR1 is MNHNS and CDR2 is SASEGT. Germline trimming cut 8 bases from V and 6 bases from J; bases unmatched to any gene: 10. The CDR3 is 15 residues long. CDR3 sequence reads: CASRDRGRESDGYTF. The CDR3 nucleotides read TGTGCCAGCCGGGACAGGGGGCGCGAGAGTGATGGCTACACCTTC.

This clone is a singleton in its sample. This chain joins TRBV4-1 and TRBJ2-1, with 8 bases matching TRBD1. CDR3 length: 16 amino acids. Losses at the gene ends were 3 bases for V and 0 bases for J; bases not matched to a gene: 4. Germline V lookup: CDR1 MGHRA, CDR2 YSYEKL. The chain's CDR3 is CASSQRTGSSYNEQFF. CDR3 nucleotides: TGCGCCAGCAGCCAGCGGACAGGGAGCTCCTACAATGAGCAGTTCTTC.

The chain links TRBV5-1 to TRBJ2-7, with 8 nucleotides matching TRBD1. V was clipped by 0 bases and J by 2 bases; unmatched bases: 4. The CDR3 extends over 15 amino acids. Germline-derived CDR1 and CDR2 are SGHRS and YFSETQ. The CDR3 nucleotides are TGCGCCAGCAGCTTGGGGTGGACAGGGCCCTACGAGCAGTACTTC. It encodes CASSLGWTGPYEQYF.

This rearrangement joins TRBV6-5 to TRBJ2-7; tentatively, D is TRBD2 (6 bases). The CDR3 totals 15 residues. V lost 0 bases, J lost 3 bases, and 12 bases lay in between. Germline CDR1 reads MNHEY; CDR2 reads SVGAGI. CDR3 in amino acids: CASSYSGRGYYEQYF. CDR3 bases: TGTGCCAGCAGTTACTCGGGGCGGGGCTACTACGAGCAGTACTTC.

The chain has TRBV28 and TRBJ1-5; no definite D call. The CDR3 runs 12 residues. Germline V gene data show CDR1 as MDHEN and CDR2 as SYDVKM. V was clipped by 0 bases and J by 6 bases, with 3 bases between them. DNA for the CDR3: TGTGCCAGCAGTTTATGGGGTCAGCCCCAGCATTTT. Residues: CASSLWGQPQHF. Based on the CDR3 plus reference TRBV28 and TRBJ1-5, the full variable domain is DVKVTQSSRYLVKRTGEKVFLECVQDMDHENMFWYRQDPGLGLRLIYFSYDVKMKEKGDIPEGYSVSREKKERFSLILESASTNQTSMYLCASSLWGQPQHFGDGTRLSIL.

The genes are TRBV19 and TRBJ2-7, with D unresolved. The V and J ends lost 3 bases and 6 bases respectively, with 6 bases between them. Germline V CDR1 and CDR2: LNHDA, SQIVND (reference sequence). The CDR3 loop spans 11 amino acids. The DNA of the CDR3 is TGTGCCAGTAGTATGCGGTCCGAGCAGTACTTC. Its protein product is CASSMRSEQYF.

The V call is TRBV7-9, the J call TRBJ2-5; D gene uncertain. Germline V gene sequence: CDR1 SEHNR, CDR2 FQNEAQ (reference sequence). The V gene lost 4 bases and the J gene lost 7 bases, with 16 bases spanning the gap. CDR3 length: 14 residues. In DNA, the CDR3 is TGTGCCAGCAGCTACCACTCGGGCGTGGGGACCCAGTACTTC. It is translated as CASSYHSGVGTQYF.

The CDR3 here is CASSQVGLASGELFF. The CDR3 bases are TGCGCCAGCAGCCAAGTTGGACTAGCGTCCGGGGAGCTGTTTTTT. The chain couples TRBV4-3 to TRBJ2-2; 9 nucleotides agree with TRBD2. The CDR3 spans 15 residues. After removal of 1 base from V and 6 bases from J, the junction contained 3 bases not matched to a gene. CDR1 LGHNA and CDR2 YSLEER come from the germline V gene.

V usage is TRBV7-9 and J usage is TRBJ1-3; D unclear. The germline gives CDR1 SEHNR, CDR2 FQNEAQ (reference sequence). The CDR3 length is 15 residues. V lost 3 bases to trimming and J lost 0 bases, with 9 bases between them. The CDR3 DNA sequence: TGTGCCAGCAGCTTTTATGGGGACTCTGGAAACACCATATATTTT. It encodes CASSFYGDSGNTIYF.

This clone came up a few times. The CDR3 DNA follows: TGCGCCAGCAGCCAAGGGACTAGCGGGACATACAATGAGCAGTTCTTC. Encoded protein: CASSQGTSGTYNEQFF. The chain links TRBV4-1 to TRBJ2-1, with 12 bases lining up with TRBD2. The germline CDR1 and CDR2 sequences are MGHRA and YSYEKL. The CDR3 is made up of 16 amino acids. The J segment lost 4 bases and the V segment lost 1 base, leaving 2 bases of the junction unmatched.

This sequence joins TRBV5-1 and TRBJ2-7; TRBD1 matches at 10 bases. Germline-derived CDR1 and CDR2 are SGHRS and YFSETQ. CDR3 length equals 16 residues. After removal of 0 bases from V and 2 bases from J, the junction contained 5 bases not matched to a gene. Here the CDR3 DNA reads TGCGCCAGCAGCTTGGGAGACAGGGGGCGGCCCTACGAGCAGTACTTC. Translating it yields CASSLGDRGRPYEQYF.

The CDR3 region is CAWSRAGGGYGYTF. CDR3 bases: TGTGCCTGGAGTAGAGCGGGCGGGGGATATGGCTACACCTTC. The V and J genes are TRBV30 and TRBJ1-2, with D possibly being TRBD1 (5 bases). Germline CDR1 GTSNPN, CDR2 SVGIG (reference sequence). The CDR3 sequence is 14 residues long. V dropped 2 bases and J dropped 5 bases, with 15 bases sitting between them.

The V and J genes are TRBV19 and TRBJ1-5; no clear D gene. The CDR3 totals 15 residues. CDR1 is LNHDA, CDR2 SQIVND, per germline (reference sequence). The V gene lost 5 bases and the J gene lost 4 bases, with 15 bases spanning the gap. The DNA for the CDR3 is TGTGCCAGTAGTCCCCGGACGGACTATAATCAGCCCCAGCATTTT. This gives the protein CASSPRTDYNQPQHF.

The genes are TRBV5-1 and TRBJ2-6; D gene unclear. The ends were cut back, 6 bases at V and 0 bases at J, with 7 bases in the middle. CDR1 SGHRS and CDR2 YFSETQ come from the germline V gene. This CDR3 region has 14 residues. CDR3 DNA: TGCGCCAGCAAATATATCTCTGGGGCCAACGTCCTGACTTTC. Translating gives CASKYISGANVLTF.

In its sample, this clone is large. The chain uses TRBV7-9 and TRBJ1-1; D gene ambiguous. Germline values: CDR1 SEHNR, CDR2 FQNEAQ (reference sequence). This CDR3 contains 10 residues. V was shortened by 2 bases and J by 6 bases, with 1 base between the two germline ends. The CDR3: CASSLSEAFF. The CDR3 DNA sequence: TGTGCCAGCAGCTTATCTGAAGCTTTCTTT.

This clone was recorded only once. The V and J genes are TRBV7-8 and TRBJ1-5; D possibly corresponds to TRBD1 (6 bases). This CDR3 has 14 amino acids. The ends were cut back, 4 bases at V and 4 bases at J, with 11 bases in the middle. Per germline, CDR1 SGHVS and CDR2 FQNEAQ. CDR3 DNA: TGTGCCAGCAGCTCACAGGGATGGAATCAGCCCCAGCATTTT. It encodes CASSSQGWNQPQHF.

The chain is built from TRBV10-3 and TRBJ1-2; D uncertain. Germline-derived CDR1 and CDR2 are ENHRY and SYGVKD. The V and J ends lost 6 bases and 8 bases respectively, with 16 bases between them. This CDR3 spans 13 amino acids. The CDR3 DNA sequence: TGTGCCATCAGCGAGGTAGAGGGTCTAGGCTACACCTTC. It translates to CAISEVEGLGYTF.

The sample holds a few counts of this clone. The gene calls are TRBV30 and TRBJ2-7; TRBD1 is a possible D gene (5 bases). The CDR3 sequence is 12 residues long. With 2 bases removed from V and 5 bases from J, the gap between germline ends came to 10 bases. CDR1 and CDR2 from the germline V gene are GTSNPN and SVGIG (reference sequence). The chain's CDR3 is CAWSRQWDEQYF. The CDR3 DNA reads as TGTGCCTGGAGTCGACAGTGGGACGAGCAGTACTTC.

The J gene is TRBJ2-3, the V gene TRBV7-3; 12 bases map to TRBD2. The germline V gene encodes CDR1 SGHTA and CDR2 FQGTGA. The ends lost 3 bases at V and 6 bases at J; junction bases unmatched: 1. The CDR3 sequence is 14 residues long. CDR3 in amino acids: CASSFGLAGDTQYF. CDR3 DNA sequence: TGTGCCAGCAGCTTCGGACTAGCGGGGGATACGCAGTATTTT.

V and J are TRBV5-1 and TRBJ2-7; TRBD1 agrees at 12 bases. With 4 bases clipped from V and 7 bases from J, the junction kept 9 bases outside the gene matches. Germline loops: CDR1 SGHRS, CDR2 YFSETQ. The CDR3 has 15 amino acids. The CDR3 region has the DNA TGCGCCAGCAGCGACCCGGGACAGGGGGCTTGGGAGCAGTACTTC. This translates into CASSDPGQGAWEQYF.

J is TRBJ2-7 and V is TRBV5-3, with 11 bases identical to TRBD2. TRBV5-3 is marked as an open reading frame, function uncertain. Germline trimming cut 4 bases from V and 2 bases from J; bases unmatched to any gene: 8. There are 16 residues in the CDR3. CDR3 nucleotides: TGTGCCAGAAGCGCCCTACTAGCGGGGGAACCCTACGAGCAGTACTTC. Translation: CARSALLAGEPYEQYF.